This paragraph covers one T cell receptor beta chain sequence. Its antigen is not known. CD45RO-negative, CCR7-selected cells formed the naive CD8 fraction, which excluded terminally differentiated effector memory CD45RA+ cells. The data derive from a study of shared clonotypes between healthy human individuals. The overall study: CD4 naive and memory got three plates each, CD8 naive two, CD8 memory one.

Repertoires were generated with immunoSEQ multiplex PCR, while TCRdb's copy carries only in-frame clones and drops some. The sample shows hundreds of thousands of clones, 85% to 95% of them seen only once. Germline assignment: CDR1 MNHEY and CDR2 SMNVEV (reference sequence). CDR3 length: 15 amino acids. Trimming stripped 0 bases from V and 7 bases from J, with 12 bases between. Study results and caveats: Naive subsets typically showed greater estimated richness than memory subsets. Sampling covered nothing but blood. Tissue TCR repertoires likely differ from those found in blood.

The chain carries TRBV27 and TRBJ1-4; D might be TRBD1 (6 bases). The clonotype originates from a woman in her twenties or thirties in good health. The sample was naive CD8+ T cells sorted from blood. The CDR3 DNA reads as TGTGCCAGCAGTTTATCGGGACACCTTAGTGAAAAACTGTTTTTT. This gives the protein CASSLSGHLSEKLFF.